The clone carrying this TCR beta chain was picked up many times. The antigen is unknown. These data are taken from a study of identical twins. The CDR3 consists of 15 residues. Whole-study findings and limits: Fewer insertions marked abundant cord blood beta clonotypes; young adult naive trended weakly, memory not at all. For out-of-frame alpha sequences shared by twins, low generation probability was in excess.

A universal primer site was incorporated via template switching, and the cDNA contained unique molecular identifiers. Via MiXCR, TCRdb re-called the 5' RACE reads, giving one row per CDR3 protein. This sample has 200,000 to 250,000 distinct CDR3 sequences; 5.5% to 7.5% occur once, and the top ten carry about 15%. This sample also appeared in a second study, on T cells expressing NK-cell markers. That publication notes: The TCR beta repertoires were obtained from sorted CD3+CD56+NKG2C+, CD3+CD56+NKG2C- and CD3+CD56-NKG2C+ T cells.

The clonotype comes from a woman between 18 and 29 years old in good health. The rearrangement joins TRBV21-1 to TRBJ2-5; the table's TRBD2 call for D was not verified on the DNA. TRBV21-1 is deemed a pseudogene. Sequencing was performed on CD8+ T cells sorted from blood. In DNA, the CDR3 is TGTGCCAGCAGCCCGCGAGGGAGGGGCCGAGAGACCCAGTACTTC. This sequence encodes CASSPRGRGRETQYF.